This T cell receptor beta chain was recorded in a study of tumor and adjacent non-tumor tissue in lung cancer. A modified ARM-PCR protocol with three rounds of nested PCR amplified TCRbeta. TCRdb re-derived calls from the multiplex PCR reads in MiXCR, one entry per CDR3 protein. The table shows 90,000 to 100,000 distinct CDR3 sequences, with about 80% occurring only once. As concerns this clonotype: A much larger clone is a single base away; this may be a read error.

The CDR3 is made up of 15 amino acids. Germline loops: CDR1 SEHNR, CDR2 FQNEAQ (reference sequence). RNA was extracted from bulk tissue without any cell sorting. More than 3 cm separated this lung sample from the edge of the tumor. This receptor was identified in a man aged 55 to 69 with small cell lung cancer. Sequenced input: distant non-tumor lung tissue. The chain uses TRBV7-9 and TRBJ1-5; 7 bases match TRBD1. CDR3 DNA sequence: TGTGCCAGGAGCTTGGGAGGACAGGAGGATCAGCCCCAGCATTTT. Translating gives CARSLGGQEDQPQHF.